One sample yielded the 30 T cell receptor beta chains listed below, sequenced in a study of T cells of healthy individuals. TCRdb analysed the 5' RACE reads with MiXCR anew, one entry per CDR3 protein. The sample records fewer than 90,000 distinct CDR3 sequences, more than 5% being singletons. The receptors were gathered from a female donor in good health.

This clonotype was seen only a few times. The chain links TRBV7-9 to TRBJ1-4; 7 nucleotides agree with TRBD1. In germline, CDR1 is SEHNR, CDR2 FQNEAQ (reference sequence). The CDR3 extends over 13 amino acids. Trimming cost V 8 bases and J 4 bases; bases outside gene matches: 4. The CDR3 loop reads CASVGTVNEKLFF. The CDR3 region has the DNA TGTGCCAGCGTCGGGACAGTTAATGAAAAACTGTTTTTT. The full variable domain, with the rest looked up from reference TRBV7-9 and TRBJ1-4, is DTGVSQNPRHKITKRGQNVTFRCDPISEHNRLYWYRQTLGQGPEFLTYFQNEAQLEKSRLLSDRFSAERPKGSFSTLEIQRTEQGDSAMYLCASVGTVNEKLFFGSGTQLSVL.

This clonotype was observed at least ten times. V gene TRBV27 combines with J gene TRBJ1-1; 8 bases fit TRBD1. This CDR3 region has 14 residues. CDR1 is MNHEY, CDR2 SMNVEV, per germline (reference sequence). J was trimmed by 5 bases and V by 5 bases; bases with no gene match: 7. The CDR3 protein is CASSVGTGATEAFF. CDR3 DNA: TGTGCCAGCAGTGTAGGGACAGGAGCTACTGAAGCTTTCTTT.

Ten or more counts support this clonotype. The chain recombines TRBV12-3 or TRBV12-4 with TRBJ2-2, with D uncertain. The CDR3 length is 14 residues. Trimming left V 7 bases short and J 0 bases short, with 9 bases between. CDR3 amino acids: CASTRRSNTGELFF. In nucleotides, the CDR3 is TGTGCCAGCACTCGACGTTCGAACACCGGGGAGCTGTTTTTT.

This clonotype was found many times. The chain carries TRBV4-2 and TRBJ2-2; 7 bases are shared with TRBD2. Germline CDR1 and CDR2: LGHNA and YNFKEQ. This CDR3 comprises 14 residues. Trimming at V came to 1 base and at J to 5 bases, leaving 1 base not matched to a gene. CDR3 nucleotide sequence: TGTGCCAGCAGCCAAGGGGGGGGTACCGGGGAGCTGTTTTTT. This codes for CASSQGGGTGELFF.

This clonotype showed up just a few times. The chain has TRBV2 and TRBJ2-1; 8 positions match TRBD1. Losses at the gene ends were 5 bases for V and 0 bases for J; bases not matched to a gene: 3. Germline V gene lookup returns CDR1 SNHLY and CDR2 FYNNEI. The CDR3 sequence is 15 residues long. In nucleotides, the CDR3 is TGTGCCAGCAGTAGGACAGGGAGCTCCTACAATGAGCAGTTCTTC. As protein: CASSRTGSSYNEQFF.

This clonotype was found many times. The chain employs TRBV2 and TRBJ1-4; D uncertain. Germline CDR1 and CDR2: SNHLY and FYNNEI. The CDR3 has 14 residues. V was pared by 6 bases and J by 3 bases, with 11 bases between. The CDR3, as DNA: TGTGCCAGCAGCCATACCCCCCCTAATGAAAAACTGTTTTTT. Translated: CASSHTPPNEKLFF.

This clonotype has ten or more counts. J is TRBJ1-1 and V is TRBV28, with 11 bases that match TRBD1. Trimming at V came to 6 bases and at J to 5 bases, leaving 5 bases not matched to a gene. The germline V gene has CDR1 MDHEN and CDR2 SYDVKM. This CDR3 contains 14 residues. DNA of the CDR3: TGTGCCAGCAGGCAGGGGACAGGGGGGACTGAAGCTTTCTTT. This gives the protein CASRQGTGGTEAFF.

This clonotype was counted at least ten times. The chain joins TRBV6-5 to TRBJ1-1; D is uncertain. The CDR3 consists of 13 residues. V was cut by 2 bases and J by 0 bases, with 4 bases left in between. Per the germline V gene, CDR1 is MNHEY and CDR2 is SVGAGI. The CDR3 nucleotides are TGTGCCAGCAGTTACCGAGTGAACACTGAAGCTTTCTTT. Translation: CASSYRVNTEAFF.

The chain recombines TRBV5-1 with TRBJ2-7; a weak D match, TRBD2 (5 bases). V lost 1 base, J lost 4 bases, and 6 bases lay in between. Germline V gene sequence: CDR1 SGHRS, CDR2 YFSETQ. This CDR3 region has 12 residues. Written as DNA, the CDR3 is TGCGCCAGCAGCTTGACTAGTTACGAGCAGTACTTC. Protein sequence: CASSLTSYEQYF.

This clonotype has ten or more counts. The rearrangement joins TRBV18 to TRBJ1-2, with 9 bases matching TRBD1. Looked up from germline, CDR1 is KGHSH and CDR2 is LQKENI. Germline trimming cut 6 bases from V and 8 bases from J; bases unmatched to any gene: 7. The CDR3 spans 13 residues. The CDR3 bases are TGTGCCAGCTCTCCGGGACAGGGCGGCGGCTACACCTTC. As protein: CASSPGQGGGYTF. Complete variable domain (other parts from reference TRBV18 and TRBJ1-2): NAGVMQNPRHLVRRRGQEARLRCSPMKGHSHVYWYRQLPEEGLKFMVYLQKENIIDESGMPKERFSAEFPKEGPSILRIQQVVRGDSAAYFCASSPGQGGGYTFGSGTRLTVV.

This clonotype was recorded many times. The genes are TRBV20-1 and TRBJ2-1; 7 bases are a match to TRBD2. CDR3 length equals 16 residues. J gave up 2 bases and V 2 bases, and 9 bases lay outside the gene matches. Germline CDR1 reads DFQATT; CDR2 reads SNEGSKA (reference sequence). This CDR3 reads CSARLLAEGTYNEQFF. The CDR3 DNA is TGCAGTGCTAGACTGCTAGCGGAGGGAACCTACAATGAGCAGTTCTTC.

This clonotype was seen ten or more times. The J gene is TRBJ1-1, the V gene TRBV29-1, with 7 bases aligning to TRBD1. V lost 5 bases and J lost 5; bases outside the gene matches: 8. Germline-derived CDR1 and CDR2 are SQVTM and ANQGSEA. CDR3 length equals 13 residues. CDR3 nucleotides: TGCAGCGTTCCGCAGGGGGTTGGAACTGAAGCTTTCTTT. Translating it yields CSVPQGVGTEAFF.

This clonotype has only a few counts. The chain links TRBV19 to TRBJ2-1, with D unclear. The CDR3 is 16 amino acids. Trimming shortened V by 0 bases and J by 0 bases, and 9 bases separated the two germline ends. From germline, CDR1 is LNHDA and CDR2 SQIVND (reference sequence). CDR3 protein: CASSIDLSTSYNEQFF. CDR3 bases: TGTGCCAGTAGTATAGATCTCAGCACCTCCTACAATGAGCAGTTCTTC. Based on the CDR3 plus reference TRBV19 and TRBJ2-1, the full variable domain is DGGITQSPKYLFRKEGQNVTLSCEQNLNHDAMYWYRQDPGQGLRLIYYSQIVNDFQKGDIAEGYSVSREKKESFPLTVTSAQKNPTAFYLCASSIDLSTSYNEQFFGPGTRLTVL.

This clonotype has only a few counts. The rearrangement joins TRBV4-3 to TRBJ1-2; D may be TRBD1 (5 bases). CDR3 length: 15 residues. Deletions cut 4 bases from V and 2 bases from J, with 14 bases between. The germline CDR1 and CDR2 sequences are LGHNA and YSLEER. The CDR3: CASSPSPTDNYGYTF. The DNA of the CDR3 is TGCGCCAGCAGCCCTAGCCCGACAGACAACTATGGCTACACCTTC.

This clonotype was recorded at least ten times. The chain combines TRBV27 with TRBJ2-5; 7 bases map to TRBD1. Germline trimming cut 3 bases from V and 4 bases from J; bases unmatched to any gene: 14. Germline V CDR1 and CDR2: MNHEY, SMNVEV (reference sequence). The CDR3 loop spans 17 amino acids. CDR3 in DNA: TGTGCCAGCAGTTTCAGGGGTTTCCGACAGGGCGGAGAGACCCAGTACTTC. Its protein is CASSFRGFRQGGETQYF.

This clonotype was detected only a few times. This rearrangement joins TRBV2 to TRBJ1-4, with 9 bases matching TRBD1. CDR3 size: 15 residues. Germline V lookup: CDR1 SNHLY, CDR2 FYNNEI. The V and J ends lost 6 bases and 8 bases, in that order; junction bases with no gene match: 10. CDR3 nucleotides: TGTGCCAGCAGCCCACAGGGGGCTATCAGGGAAAAACTGTTTTTT. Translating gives CASSPQGAIREKLFF. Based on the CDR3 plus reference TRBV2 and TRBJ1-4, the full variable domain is EPEVTQTPSHQVTQMGQEVILRCVPISNHLYFYWYRQILGQKVEFLVSFYNNEISEKSEIFDDQFSVERPDGSNFTLKIRSTKLEDSAMYFCASSPQGAIREKLFFGSGTQLSVL.

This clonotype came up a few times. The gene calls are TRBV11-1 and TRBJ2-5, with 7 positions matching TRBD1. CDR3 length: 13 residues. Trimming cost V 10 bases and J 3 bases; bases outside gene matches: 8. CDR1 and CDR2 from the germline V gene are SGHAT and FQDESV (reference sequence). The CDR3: CATSDRMEETQYF. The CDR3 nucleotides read TGTGCCACCTCGGACAGGATGGAAGAGACCCAGTACTTC.

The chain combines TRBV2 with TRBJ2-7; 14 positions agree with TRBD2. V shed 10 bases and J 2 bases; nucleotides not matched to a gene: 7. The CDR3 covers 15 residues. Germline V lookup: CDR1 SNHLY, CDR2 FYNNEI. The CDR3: CAMLTSGRAPYEQYF. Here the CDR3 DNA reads TGTGCCATGCTGACTAGCGGGAGGGCCCCCTACGAGCAGTACTTC.

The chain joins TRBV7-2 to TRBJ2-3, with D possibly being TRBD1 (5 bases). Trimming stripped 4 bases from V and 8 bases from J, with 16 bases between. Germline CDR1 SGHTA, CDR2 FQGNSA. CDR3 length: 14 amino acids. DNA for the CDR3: TGTGCCAGCAGCTCCATGGGGTGGCAGGGTACGCAGTATTTT. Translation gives CASSSMGWQGTQYF.

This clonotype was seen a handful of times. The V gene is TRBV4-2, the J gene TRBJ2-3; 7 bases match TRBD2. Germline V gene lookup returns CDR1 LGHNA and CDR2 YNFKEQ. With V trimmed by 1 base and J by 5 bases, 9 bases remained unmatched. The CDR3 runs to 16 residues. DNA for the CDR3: TGTGCCAGCAGCCAAGTGGGGCGGGAGTTTAAAGATACGCAGTATTTT. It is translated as CASSQVGREFKDTQYF.

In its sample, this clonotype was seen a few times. The CDR3 protein is CASSPRGGTEAFF. The CDR3 DNA reads as TGTGCCAGCAGCCCCAGGGGAGGCACTGAAGCTTTCTTT. This chain uses TRBV6-5 with TRBJ1-1, with TRBD1 as a possible D gene (6 bases). The CDR3 runs to 13 residues. CDR1 MNHEY and CDR2 SVGAGI come from the germline V gene. The V and J ends lost 6 bases and 4 bases respectively, with 12 bases between them.

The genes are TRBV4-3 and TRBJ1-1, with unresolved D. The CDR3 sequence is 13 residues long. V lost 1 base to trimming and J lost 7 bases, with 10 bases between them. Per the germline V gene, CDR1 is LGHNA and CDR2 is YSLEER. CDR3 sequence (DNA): TGCGCCAGCAGCCAAGCGGGAGCAGATGAAGCTTTCTTT. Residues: CASSQAGADEAFF.

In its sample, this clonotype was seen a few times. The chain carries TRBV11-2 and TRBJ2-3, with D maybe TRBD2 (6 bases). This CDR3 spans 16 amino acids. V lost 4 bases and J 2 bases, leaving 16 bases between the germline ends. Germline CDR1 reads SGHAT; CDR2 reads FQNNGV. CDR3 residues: CASSYIASVTTDTQYF. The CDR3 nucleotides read TGTGCCAGCAGCTACATCGCTAGCGTCACCACAGATACGCAGTATTTT.

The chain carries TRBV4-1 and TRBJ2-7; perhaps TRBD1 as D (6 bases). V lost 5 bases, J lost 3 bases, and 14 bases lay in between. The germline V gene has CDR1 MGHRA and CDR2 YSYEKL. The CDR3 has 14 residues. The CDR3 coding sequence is TGCGCCAGCAGCATCGGACAGACTATCTACGAGCAGTACTTC. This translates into CASSIGQTIYEQYF.

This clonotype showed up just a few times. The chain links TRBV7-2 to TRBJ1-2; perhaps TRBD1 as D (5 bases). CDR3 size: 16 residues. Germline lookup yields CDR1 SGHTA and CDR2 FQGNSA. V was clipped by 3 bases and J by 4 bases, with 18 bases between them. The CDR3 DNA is TGTGCCAGCAGCTTGGGCGGACATGTCGATCGCTATGGCTACACCTTC. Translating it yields CASSLGGHVDRYGYTF.

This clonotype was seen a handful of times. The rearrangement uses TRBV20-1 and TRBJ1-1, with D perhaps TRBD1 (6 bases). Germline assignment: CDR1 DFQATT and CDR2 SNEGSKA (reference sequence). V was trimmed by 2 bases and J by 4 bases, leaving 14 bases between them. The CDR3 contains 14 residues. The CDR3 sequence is CSARRGAGGTEAFF. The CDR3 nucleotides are TGCAGTGCTAGAAGGGGGGCCGGCGGCACTGAAGCTTTCTTT.

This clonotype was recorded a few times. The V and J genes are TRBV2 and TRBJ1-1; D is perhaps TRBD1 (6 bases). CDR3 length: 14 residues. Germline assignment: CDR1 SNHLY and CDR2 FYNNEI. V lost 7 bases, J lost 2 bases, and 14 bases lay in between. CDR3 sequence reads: CASTEQGQNTEAFF. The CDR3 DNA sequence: TGTGCCAGCACCGAACAGGGACAAAACACTGAAGCTTTCTTT.

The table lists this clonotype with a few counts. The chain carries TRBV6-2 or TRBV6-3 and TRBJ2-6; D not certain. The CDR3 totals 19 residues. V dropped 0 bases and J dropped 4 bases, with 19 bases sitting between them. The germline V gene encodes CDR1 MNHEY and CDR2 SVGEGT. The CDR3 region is CASSYSYAGPGTGANVLTF. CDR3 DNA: TGTGCCAGCAGTTACTCGTATGCTGGTCCGGGCACCGGGGCCAACGTCCTGACTTTC.

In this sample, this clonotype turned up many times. CDR3 region: CASSLAMNTEAFF. The CDR3 region has the DNA TGTGCCAGCAGTCTCGCCATGAACACTGAAGCTTTCTTT. The chain is built from TRBV12-3 or TRBV12-4 and TRBJ1-1; D gene unclear. Trimming stripped 5 bases from V and 0 bases from J, with 7 bases between. The CDR3 has 13 residues.

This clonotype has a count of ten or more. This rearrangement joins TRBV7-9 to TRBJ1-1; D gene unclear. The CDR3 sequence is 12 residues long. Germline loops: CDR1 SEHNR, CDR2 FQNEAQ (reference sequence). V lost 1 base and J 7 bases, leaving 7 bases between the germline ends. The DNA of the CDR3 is TGTGCCAGCAGCTTAGACCCCGGTGAAGCTTTCTTT. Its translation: CASSLDPGEAFF.